This T cell receptor beta chain was captured by sequencing in a study of blood T cell repertoires in COVID-19. About the study: Sites across the United States, Italy and Spain contributed samples from acute and convalescent COVID-19.

The repertoire was sequenced with immunoSEQ multiplex PCR; TCRdb's copy has only in-frame clones and lacks some. The sample holds 180,000 or so clones, 70% to 90% seen once. Deletions cut 1 base from V and 7 bases from J, with 11 bases between. CDR3 length: 14 residues. Germline CDR1 MDHEN, CDR2 SYDVKM. This rearrangement joins TRBV28 to TRBJ1-5; D not certain. Sequencing used peripheral blood. The TCR was taken from a man in his 60s with acute or convalescent COVID-19. This chain's CDR3 is CASSLFSGYQPQHF. The CDR3 nucleotides are TGTGCCAGCAGTTTATTTTCAGGCTACCAGCCCCAGCATTTT. The variable domain in full, with the rest retrieved from reference TRBV28 and TRBJ1-5, is DVKVTQSSRYLVKRTGEKVFLECVQDMDHENMFWYRQDPGLGLRLIYFSYDVKMKEKGDIPEGYSVSREKKERFSLILESASTNQTSMYLCASSLFSGYQPQHFGDGTRLSIL.